This is a list of T cell receptor beta chains from one sample in a study of blood T cell repertoires in COVID-19. Sequencing used immunoSEQ multiplex PCR; TCRdb keeps in-frame clones, though not all of them. The table has 200,000 to 250,000 clones, roughly 80% seen once. Sequencing was performed on peripheral blood. The receptors derive from a woman between 45 and 60 years old with acute or convalescent COVID-19. The CDR3 runs from the conserved cysteine through the conserved F or W.

TRBV3-1/TRBV3-2	TRBJ2-7	CASSQDPTNTYEQYF
TRBV6-2/TRBV6-3	TRBJ2-7	CASSYTADGLSSYEQYF
TRBV28	TRBJ1-5	CASSSGVQPQHF
TRBV6-5	TRBJ2-7	CASRAGSYEQYF
TRBV24-1	TRBJ2-1	CATSEYNHEQFF
TRBV5-1	TRBJ2-7	CASSLTVSYEQYF
TRBV19	TRBJ1-3	CASSSGQPGNTIYF
TRBV3-1/TRBV3-2	TRBJ2-5	CASRPRGETQYF
TRBV19	TRBJ2-5	CATRLAGQETQYF
TRBV4-1	TRBJ2-1	CASSLRTSGVRNEQFF
TRBV24-1	TRBJ2-7	CATSARGQGIYEQYF
TRBV15	TRBJ2-1	CATSRAVNGGEQFF
TRBV2	TRBJ1-2	CASMAVNYGYTF
TRBV5-6	TRBJ1-2	CASSLAGVSGYTF
TRBV18	TRBJ1-2	CASSDRDSYGYTF
TRBV4-1	TRBJ2-5	CASSQGRRGTQYF
TRBV6-5	TRBJ1-5	CASTAGGLRGPQHF
TRBV19	TRBJ2-1	CASSGPGQGSHEQFF
TRBV30	TRBJ2-3	CAWHTGKGEDTQYF
TRBV7-3	TRBJ2-3	CASSLGAADTQYF
TRBV5-4	TRBJ2-7	CASSSPTISYEQYF
TRBV4-1	TRBJ1-6	CASSLTGTNSPLHF
TRBV19	TRBJ1-1	CASSTTGQGTEAFF
TRBV10-3	TRBJ1-4	CAISAGDPNEKLFF
TRBV7-2	TRBJ2-3	CASSLSSDTQYF
TRBV28	TRBJ2-1	CASSPLGLAGPNEQFF
TRBV19	TRBJ1-1	CASSMGAGYGTEAFF